The clone carrying this T cell receptor (beta chain) turned up a few times. This CDR3 region has 14 residues. Deletions cut 5 bases from V and 2 bases from J, with 10 bases between. Germline V gene sequence: CDR1 ENHRY, CDR2 SYGVKD. This entry is derived from a study of OX40 agonist ivuxolimab in advanced cancers. Clones were sequenced by immunoSEQ multiplex PCR, and TCRdb holds only the in-frame ones, with some missing. The repertoire consists of 50,000 to 75,000 clones, with under 90% occurring once and the leading ten covering about 1.6%. This clonotype originated in an adult with an advanced solid tumor such as melanoma, head and neck, liver or kidney cancer. The rearrangement joins TRBV10-3 to TRBJ1-3; tentatively, D is TRBD1 (6 bases). Sequencing used CD4+ or CD8+ T cells sorted from blood, obtained in a trial of the OX40 agonist ivuxolimab. CDR3 sequence: CAISTGQTGNTIYF. The CDR3 DNA reads as TGTGCCATCAGTACCGGACAGACTGGAAACACCATATATTTT.